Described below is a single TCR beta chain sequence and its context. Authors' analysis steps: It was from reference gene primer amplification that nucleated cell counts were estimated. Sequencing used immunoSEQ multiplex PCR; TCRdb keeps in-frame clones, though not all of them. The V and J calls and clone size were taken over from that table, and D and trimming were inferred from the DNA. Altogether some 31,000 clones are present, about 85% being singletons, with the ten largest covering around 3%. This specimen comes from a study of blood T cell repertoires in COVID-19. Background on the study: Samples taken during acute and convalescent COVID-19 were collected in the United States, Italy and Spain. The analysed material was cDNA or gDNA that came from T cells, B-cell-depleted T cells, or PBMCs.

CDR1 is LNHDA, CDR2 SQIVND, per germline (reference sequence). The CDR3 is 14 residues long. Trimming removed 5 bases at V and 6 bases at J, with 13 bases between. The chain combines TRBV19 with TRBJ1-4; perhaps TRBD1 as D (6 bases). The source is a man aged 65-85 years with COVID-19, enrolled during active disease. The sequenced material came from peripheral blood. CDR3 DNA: TGTGCCAGTAGTGGCAGGGGAAGTTATGAAAAACTGTTTTTT. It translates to CASSGRGSYEKLFF.